These 3 T cell receptor beta chains were all obtained from the same sample, sequenced in a study of OX40 agonist ivuxolimab in advanced cancers. The data were produced by immunoSEQ multiplex PCR, yet TCRdb's version contains in-frame clones alone and is incomplete. The table includes approximately 79,000 clones, roughly 90% detected once. This sample comprised CD4+ or CD8+ T cells sorted from blood, obtained in a trial of the OX40 agonist ivuxolimab. These receptors were collected from an adult with an advanced solid tumor such as melanoma, head and neck, liver or kidney cancer.

The gene calls are TRBV5-5 and TRBJ1-1; 7 bases line up with TRBD1. Per the germline V gene, CDR1 is SGHKS and CDR2 is YYEKEE (reference sequence). This CDR3 comprises 14 residues. The junction had 4 bases not matched to a gene; V was cut back by 1 base and J by 4 bases. CDR3 sequence: CASSLSSGGTEAFF. CDR3 DNA sequence: TGTGCCAGCAGCTTGTCCTCAGGGGGCACTGAAGCTTTCTTT.

The chain couples TRBV7-8 to TRBJ2-5; D may be TRBD1 (6 bases). Per germline, CDR1 SGHVS and CDR2 FQNEAQ. The CDR3 is 16 residues long. Trimming cost V 5 bases and J 0 bases, with 16 bases left between them. This CDR3 reads CASSQRGTGYQETQYF. DNA for the CDR3: TGTGCCAGCAGCCAGAGAGGCACAGGGTACCAAGAGACCCAGTACTTC.

The chain employs TRBV10-3 and TRBJ1-1, with no clear D. This CDR3 contains 14 residues. Germline V CDR1 and CDR2: ENHRY, SYGVKD. Trimming stripped 2 bases from V and 4 bases from J, with 11 bases between. The CDR3 DNA is TGTGCCATCAGTGAGGTGAGGGTGGGCACTGAAGCTTTCTTT. Translated: CAISEVRVGTEAFF.